The rows below give T cell receptor beta chains drawn from one sample of a study of cytomegalovirus exposure and HLA in healthy donors. Data came from immunoSEQ multiplex PCR; TCRdb stores just in-frame clones and leaves some out. Altogether around 200,000 clones are present, more than 80% being singletons, with the ten largest covering about 2.6%. Sequenced: PBMCs. These receptors were collected from a woman between 45 and 60 years old in good health and CMV-seropositive. Each CDR3 is given without its conserved first and last residue. Fields, in order: V gene, CDR3 length, CDR3 protein.

v_gene: TRBV7-6
len: 17
CDR3aa: ASSHWWFGQGKFQETQY

v_gene: TRBV10-3
len: 12
CDR3aa: AISERQMNTEAF

v_gene: TRBV11-2
len: 13
CDR3aa: ASSLVVAGHNEQF

v_gene: TRBV4-1
len: 14
CDR3aa: ASSQAGTGGTDTQY

v_gene: TRBV19
len: 12
CDR3aa: ASTRTSGGSSQY

v_gene: TRBV7-3
len: 14
CDR3aa: ASSRGLAENTDTQY

v_gene: TRBV5-1
len: 13
CDR3aa: ASSLRGLLNYGYT

v_gene: TRBV6-6
len: 13
CDR3aa: ASSYGRGGPDTQY

v_gene: TRBV19
len: 14
CDR3aa: ASSILGQKSNQPQH

v_gene: TRBV7-2
len: 12
CDR3aa: ASSLGQGSTPLH

v_gene: TRBV12-5
len: 13
CDR3aa: ASGLVLPGNQPQH

v_gene: TRBV6-5
len: 12
CDR3aa: ASSYSSMRETQY

v_gene: TRBV6-5
len: 10
CDR3aa: ASRGQYNEQF

v_gene: TRBV5-1
len: 13
CDR3aa: ASSLGAGGYEKLF

v_gene: TRBV6-4
len: 12
CDR3aa: ASSIDGSSYEQY

v_gene: TRBV5-5
len: 11
CDR3aa: ASSLTSAYEQY

v_gene: TRBV5-4
len: 13
CDR3aa: ASSSDVQGTDTQY

v_gene: TRBV10-3
len: 13
CDR3aa: AIRGGQAVNTEAF

v_gene: TRBV6-6
len: 11
CDR3aa: ASSQGTLGIQY

v_gene: TRBV10-3
len: 13
CDR3aa: AISEIGGVGYGYT

v_gene: TRBV5-1
len: 13
CDR3aa: ASSLVAGQGDGYT

v_gene: TRBV5-1
len: 11
CDR3aa: ASSLAGLETQY

v_gene: TRBV10-2
len: 14
CDR3aa: ASSEARTGSSYEQY

v_gene: TRBV9
len: 13
CDR3aa: ASSGGLAGGYEQF

v_gene: TRBV15
len: 13
CDR3aa: ATSRVDGMGSPLH

v_gene: TRBV5-1
len: 14
CDR3aa: ASSSLSGGAYNEQF

v_gene: TRBV7-9
len: 13
CDR3aa: ASTRIWDSQETQY

v_gene: TRBV7-2
len: 13
CDR3aa: ASRVSGSGTDTQY

v_gene: TRBV4-1
len: 15
CDR3aa: ASSQRDLGLVTGELF

v_gene: TRBV5-8
len: 14
CDR3aa: ASSFDSGRNTGELF

v_gene: TRBV18
len: 12
CDR3aa: ASSPDRESSPLH

v_gene: TRBV7-9
len: 11
CDR3aa: ASSLNRNTEAF

v_gene: TRBV7-2
len: 11
CDR3aa: ASSLLGRQKLF

v_gene: TRBV2
len: 13
CDR3aa: ASSSQTGTGEKLF

v_gene: TRBV19
len: 14
CDR3aa: ASSIEGRAGNQPQH

v_gene: TRBV9
len: 16
CDR3aa: ASSVTDLAGEMADTQY

v_gene: TRBV7-9
len: 14
CDR3aa: ASSLGLSGAQETQY

v_gene: TRBV7-2
len: 10
CDR3aa: ASSLRVGELF

v_gene: TRBV28
len: 14
CDR3aa: ASSPLAGGPYNEQF

v_gene: TRBV4-2
len: 15
CDR3aa: ASSPTGSAPGGCGYT

v_gene: TRBV6-1
len: 13
CDR3aa: ASSGRGGLADTQY

v_gene: TRBV18
len: 11
CDR3aa: ASLGQNTDTQY

v_gene: TRBV18
len: 12
CDR3aa: ASSPPQVTNVLT

v_gene: TRBV19
len: 13
CDR3aa: ASSIGGLRDQPQH